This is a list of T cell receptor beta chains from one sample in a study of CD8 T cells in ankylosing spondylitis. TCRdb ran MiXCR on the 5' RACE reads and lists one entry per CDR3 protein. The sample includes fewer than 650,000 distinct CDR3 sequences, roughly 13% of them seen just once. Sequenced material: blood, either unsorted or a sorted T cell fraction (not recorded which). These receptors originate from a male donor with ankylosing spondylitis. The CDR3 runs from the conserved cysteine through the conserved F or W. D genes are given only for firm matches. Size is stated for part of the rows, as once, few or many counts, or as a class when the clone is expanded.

TGCGCCAGCAGCTTGGGGCTCCCCAATGAGCAGTTCTTC	CASSLGLPNEQFF	TRBV5-1	TRBJ2-1	.	.
TGCAGTGCCTCCGAGACAGGGACGAGAAATGAGCAGTTCTTC	CSASETGTRNEQFF	TRBV20-1	TRBJ2-1	TRBD1	.
TGTGCCAGCAGCTACGGTAGGAGGGATGAGCAGTTCTTC	CASSYGRRDEQFF	TRBV5-6	TRBJ2-1	.	few
TGTGCCAGCAGCTTTTTAGCTCCGGGGGGTTACAATGAGCAGTTCTTC	CASSFLAPGGYNEQFF	TRBV7-8	TRBJ2-1	TRBD2	.
TGTGCCAGCAGCCCGTCAAGGGTCCCGGAGGGGGAGACCCAGTACTTC	CASSPSRVPEGETQYF	TRBV7-2	TRBJ2-5	.	.
TGTGCCAGCAGTGGCCCGGGACAGGGGAGGCAGCCCCAGCATTTT	CASSGPGQGRQPQHF	TRBV27	TRBJ1-5	TRBD1	few
TGTGCCAGCAGCCCGACAGGGGGTGAGGGTACGCAGTATTTT	CASSPTGGEGTQYF	TRBV3-1	TRBJ2-3	TRBD1	.
TGTGCCAGCAGCCGCTCCGGGACAACTGAAGCTTTCTTT	CASSRSGTTEAFF	TRBV14	TRBJ1-1	.	few
TGCGCCAGCAGCCTCCGAGCGGTTTCCAATGAGCAGTTCTTC	CASSLRAVSNEQFF	TRBV4-1	TRBJ2-1	.	.
TGTGCCAGCAGTTTTATAGATACGTACAGTGAGCAGTTCTTC	CASSFIDTYSEQFF	TRBV6-2/TRBV6-3	TRBJ2-1	.	.
TGCGCCAGCAGCTTGGCGGCTAGCGGGAGCTACGAGCAGTACTTC	CASSLAASGSYEQYF	TRBV5-1	TRBJ2-7	TRBD2	.
TGCGCCAGCACCCCAAATCATAGCACAGATACGCAGTATTTT	CASTPNHSTDTQYF	TRBV5-1	TRBJ2-3	.	.
TGTGCGACCGGGACTCAAGGTACCAATGAGCAGTTCTTC	CATGTQGTNEQFF	TRBV2	TRBJ2-1	.	few
TGTGCCAGCAGTGATAGGACTAGGGGAGAGACCCAGTACTTC	CASSDRTRGETQYF	TRBV6-1	TRBJ2-5	TRBD2	few
TGCGCCAGCAGCTTTCAGGGGCGAAGCCCAGATACGCAGTATTTT	CASSFQGRSPDTQYF	TRBV5-1	TRBJ2-3	.	.
TGCAGTGCTAGAGATTGGTTTTTAGGTACCACTAGCACAGATACGCAGTATTTT	CSARDWFLGTTSTDTQYF	TRBV20-1	TRBJ2-3	.	.
TGTGCCAGCAGCCCCGCCCGCGGGTACCAAGAGACCCAGTACTTC	CASSPARGYQETQYF	TRBV3-1	TRBJ2-5	.	few
TGTGCCAGCAGCTCCGGGCCACTCTTTTTTGTCACCGGGGAGCTGTTTTTT	CASSSGPLFFVTGELFF	TRBV7-2	TRBJ2-2	.	.
TGTGCCAGCAGCCTAACTAGCGGGAGGGCTCCTGAGCAGTTCTTC	CASSLTSGRAPEQFF	TRBV14	TRBJ2-1	TRBD2	.